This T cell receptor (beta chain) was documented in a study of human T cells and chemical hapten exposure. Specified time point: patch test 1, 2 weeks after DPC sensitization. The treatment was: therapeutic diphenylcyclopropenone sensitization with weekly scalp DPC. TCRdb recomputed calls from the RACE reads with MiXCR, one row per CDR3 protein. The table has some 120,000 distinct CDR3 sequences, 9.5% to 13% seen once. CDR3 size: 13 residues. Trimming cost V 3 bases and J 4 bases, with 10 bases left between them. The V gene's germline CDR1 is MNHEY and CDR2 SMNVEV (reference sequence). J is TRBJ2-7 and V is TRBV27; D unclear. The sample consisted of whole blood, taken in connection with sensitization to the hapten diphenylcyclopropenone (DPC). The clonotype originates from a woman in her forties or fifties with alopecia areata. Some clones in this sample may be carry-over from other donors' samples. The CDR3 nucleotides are TGTGCCAGCAGTTTTCAACAGAGTTACGAGCAGTACTTC. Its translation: CASSFQQSYEQYF.